This T cell receptor (beta chain) is drawn from a study of blood T cells in healthy people across ages. In germline, CDR1 is SGHRS, CDR2 YFSETQ. The CDR3 is 18 amino acids. Losses at the gene ends were 3 bases for V and 4 bases for J; bases not matched to a gene: 11. Comment on this clonotype: Its antigen is unknown.

Study-level findings and limits: Estimates of diversity drawn from one million T cells were considered underestimates.

A J-beta primer mix and a sample-barcoded 5' primer were used in a second PCR of about 7 to 12 cycles. TCRdb used MiXCR to reprocess the 5' RACE reads, holding one entry per CDR3 protein. Here the sample spans 550,000 to 800,000 distinct CDR3 sequences, approximately 21% being singletons. Around 10 milliliters of peripheral blood were drawn from each donor. Every sample yielded at least 7 million isolated PBMCs. This TCR derives from an older man in good health. Sample: blood. The rearrangement joins TRBV5-1 to TRBJ2-1; 12 positions agree with TRBD2. The CDR3 loop reads CASSYLAGTSGLYNEQFF. CDR3 in DNA: TGCGCCAGCAGCTACTTGGCCGGGACTAGCGGGTTGTACAATGAGCAGTTCTTC.